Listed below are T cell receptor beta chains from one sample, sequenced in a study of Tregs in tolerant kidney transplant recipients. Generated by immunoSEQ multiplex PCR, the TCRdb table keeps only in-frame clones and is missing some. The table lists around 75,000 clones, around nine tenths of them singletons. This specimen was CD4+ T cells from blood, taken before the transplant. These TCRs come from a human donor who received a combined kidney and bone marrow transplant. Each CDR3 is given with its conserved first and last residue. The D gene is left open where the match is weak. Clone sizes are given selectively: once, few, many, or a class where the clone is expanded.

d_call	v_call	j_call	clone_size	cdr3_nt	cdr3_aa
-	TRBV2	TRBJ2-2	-	TGTGCCAGCAGTGTTGGGGGCGTGATGAACACCGGGGAGCTGTTTTTT	CASSVGGVMNTGELFF
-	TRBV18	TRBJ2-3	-	TGTGCCAGCTCACCACCCTCTCTTGGGGGCGATACGCAGTATTTT	CASSPPSLGGDTQYF
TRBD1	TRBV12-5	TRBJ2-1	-	TGTGCTAGTGGTCCCACTCTGGGACAGGGTAAAAATGAGCAGTTCTTC	CASGPTLGQGKNEQFF
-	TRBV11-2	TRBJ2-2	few	TGTGCCAGCAGCTTCAGCGAGTTCGGGGAGCTGTTTTTT	CASSFSEFGELFF
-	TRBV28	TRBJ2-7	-	TGTGCCAGCAGTGAAGTCAGGGCGCACGAGCAGTACTTC	CASSEVRAHEQYF
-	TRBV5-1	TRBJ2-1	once	TGCGCCAGCAGCTTGGTCGATGAGCAGTTCTTC	CASSLVDEQFF
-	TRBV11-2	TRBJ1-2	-	TGTGCCAGCAGCTTAGATCGGCGGGGTTCGGGCTATGGCTACACCTTC	CASSLDRRGSGYGYTF
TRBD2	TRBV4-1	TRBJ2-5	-	TGCGCCAGCAGCCACGGACTAGCGGGTAGACAAGAGACCCAGTACTTC	CASSHGLAGRQETQYF
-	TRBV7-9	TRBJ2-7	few	TGTGCCAGCAGCCCCACCGCGGCCTTAGTCTACGAGCAGTACTTC	CASSPTAALVYEQYF
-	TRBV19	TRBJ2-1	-	TGTGCCAGTAGTATCGGGACTGGGAACAATGAGCAGTTCTTC	CASSIGTGNNEQFF
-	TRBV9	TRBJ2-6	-	TGTGCCAGCAGCTCTAGGTGGACTGGGGCCAACGTCCTGACTTTC	CASSSRWTGANVLTF
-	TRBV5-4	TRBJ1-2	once	TGTGCCAGCAGCCCACAGGAAGGTTATGGCTACACCTTC	CASSPQEGYGYTF
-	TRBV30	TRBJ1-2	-	TGTGCCTGGAGTCAGGGCGGCTATGGCTACACCTTC	CAWSQGGYGYTF
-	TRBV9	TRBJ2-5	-	TGTGCCAGCAGCGTCCACCGGGACCAAGAGACCCAGTACTTC	CASSVHRDQETQYF
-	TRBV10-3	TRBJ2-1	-	TGTGCCATCAGTGAGTTAGTCTCCCCTTACAATGAGCAGTTCTTC	CAISELVSPYNEQFF
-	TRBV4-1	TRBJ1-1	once	TGCGCCAGCAGCCAACCGAGAACCGGGCCTAAGGGAGGAGCTTTCTTT	CASSQPRTGPKGGAFF
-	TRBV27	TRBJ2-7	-	TGTGCCAGCAGTTCCCAGACAGGCTCGTTCTACGAGCAGTACTTC	CASSSQTGSFYEQYF
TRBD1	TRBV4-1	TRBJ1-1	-	TGCGCCAGCAGCCAGAGGGACAGGGGGCGGAACACTGAAGCTTTCTTT	CASSQRDRGRNTEAFF
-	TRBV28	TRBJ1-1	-	TGTGCCAGCAAGGAGAGGACTGAAGCTTTCTTT	CASKERTEAFF
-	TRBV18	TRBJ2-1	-	TGTGCCAGCTCGAGTGGACACCACTCCTACAATGAGCAGTTCTTC	CASSSGHHSYNEQFF
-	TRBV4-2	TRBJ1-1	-	TGTGCCAGCAGCCCCACAAAAGCAGGGGCGCGTACTGAAGCTTTCTTT	CASSPTKAGARTEAFF
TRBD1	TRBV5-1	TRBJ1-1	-	TGCGCCAGCAGCTCCGGGACAGCGAGTACTGAAGCTTTCTTT	CASSSGTASTEAFF
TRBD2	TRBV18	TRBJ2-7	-	TGTGCCAGCTCACCTTTAACCCGACTAGCGGGAATCGAGCAGTACTTC	CASSPLTRLAGIEQYF
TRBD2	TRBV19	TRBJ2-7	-	TGTGCCAGTAGTAAGGGACTTTCCGGGGGGGAGCAGTACTTC	CASSKGLSGGEQYF
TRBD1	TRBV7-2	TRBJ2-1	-	TGTGCCAGCAGCCCACGGACAGGCGGCAACAATGAGCAGTTCTTC	CASSPRTGGNNEQFF
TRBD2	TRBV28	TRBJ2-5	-	TGTGCCAGCGGACTGAGAGCGGGAGGGTCCCAAGAGACCCAGTACTTC	CASGLRAGGSQETQYF
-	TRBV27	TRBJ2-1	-	TGTGCCAGCAGTTTAAGCCCGGGATGGAACAATGAGCAGTTCTTC	CASSLSPGWNNEQFF
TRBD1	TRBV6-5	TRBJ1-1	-	TGTGCCAGCAGTTACGGACAGGGGTCTTTTGAAGCTTTCTTT	CASSYGQGSFEAFF
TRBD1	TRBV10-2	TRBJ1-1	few	TGCGCCAGCGGCAGGGATCAATCCGGGACAGGAAACACTGAAGCTTTCTTT	CASGRDQSGTGNTEAFF